This TCR beta chain originates from a study of cytomegalovirus exposure and HLA in healthy donors (dated by TCRdb to 2016 to 2017). Notes on the research overall: An earlier analysis of 587 of the donors reported approximately 260 Gb of sequence data and around 120 million unique TCR beta sequences obtained from roughly 180 million T cells. Roughly 300 gigabases of sequencing data and approximately 92 million unique TCR sequences made up an early release that covered nearly 650 HLA-typed donors. The genetic ancestry cluster associated with self-reported Caucasian donors included about 81% of the approximately 400 genotyped donors. The study aimed to test whether signatures of past pathogen exposure could be identified by cataloging public T cell receptors. Using immunosequencing, the study profiled T cell repertoires from around 680 subjects and related those repertoires to cytomegalovirus serostatus. Besides the first cohort of about 730 subjects, a separate validation cohort made up of over 95 different subjects was used. High-throughput TCR immunosequencing, statistical association of individual TCRs with disease status, and machine learning were combined to predict cytomegalovirus infection status. A later analysis re-examined previously published TCR beta repertoires from more than 600 donors and added high-resolution HLA genotyping to investigate patterns of TCR occurrence. In the later analysis, no new phenotypic data were used to find candidate immune exposures; instead, reliance was placed on TCR beta sequences and their occurrence across donors. To decide whether each TCR beta V gene segment behaved as functional or pseudogenic, an earlier analysis of some 600 of the donors relied on high-throughput TCR beta sequencing. Donor age, sex, ethnicity and CMV serostatus were collected together with the repertoire data. A later genetic analysis used genome-wide SNP genotypes for 398 of the 666 donors, treating that subset as a discovery cohort. Every discovery cohort repertoire had been produced on one sequencing platform. HLA typing included class I and class II loci at four-digit resolution. The number of donors typed differed by locus, with 629-630 for A, B, C, DRB1 and DQB1, roughly 520 for DQA1, 600 to 610 for DPA1, and some 440 for DPB1. Because of strong linkage in the cohort, five DR-DQ haplotypes were treated as single units for association and clustering. Among some 400 genotyped donors of the cohort, an average of 235,054 unique TCR beta nucleotide sequences were sequenced per donor, approximately 20% of them non-productive. Findings and caveats that apply to the study as a whole: Compared with the 666-donor mean, donors in an Asian-associated ancestry cluster had fewer N-insertions in productive TCRs, according to a later genetic analysis. An association between a missense DCLRE1C variant and V-gene and J-gene trimming of TCR beta chains was found in a later genetic analysis and replicated in an independent cohort. This cohort had only TCR beta chains sequenced, and the lack of alpha or paired-chain data limited which features could be detected. A later analysis found that most CMV-associated TCR beta chains appeared HLA-restricted, with HLA associations seemingly driven largely by CMV exposure. A cluster of highly shared sequence variants was judged likely to represent a technical artifact of the sequencing pipeline. Specific HLA alleles were associated with some 15,000 TCR beta sequences at a false discovery rate of 0.05 in a later analysis. For the cohort, immune exposure information was limited to CMV serostatus. Some IMGT-functional V segments, including TRBV6-2 and TRBV6-3, could not be told apart with the 87-base-pair reads, so those segments were excluded. It was suggested by the authors that the approach could potentially be generalized to other disease states and immunological phenotypes. While some public TCRs were present in many individuals, most TCR sequences turned up only very rarely across donors. A total of fewer than 200 TCR beta chains were listed by the study as associated with cytomegalovirus. Because some donors lacked HLA typing at each locus, the association tests relied only on the typed subset. According to a later analysis, parvovirus B19, influenza, CMV and Epstein-Barr virus appeared linked to several top co-occurrence clusters. Compared with equally common non-associated chains, HLA-associated TCR beta chains in a later analysis were more clonally expanded and had lower generation probabilities. Strong co-occurrence of HLA alleles, especially DR and DQ, made assigning TCR associations to individual alleles difficult. In an earlier analysis of more than 500 of the donors, most TCR beta V segments appeared in productive rearrangements about 87% or about 30% of the time, broadly matching IMGT annotations. A later analysis found that TCR association rates varied across HLA loci, with DRB1 alleles showing the most associated TCRs and HLA-C alleles the fewest. The presence/absence analyses assumed that sequencing depth was roughly uniform across donors, and that assumption may not be true. Linkage disequilibrium might explain the correlated functional status among segregating V segments, but an unknown experimental factor could not be ruled out. In vitro tests confirmed that a few of the cytomegalovirus-associated TCR beta chains recognize cytomegalovirus antigens. The classifier was reported to diagnose cytomegalovirus status with high specificity and sensitivity in both the original and validation cohorts. Because counts were too low, seventeen rarely observed V segments, including chromosome 9 orphons, were left out of the earlier analysis of approximately 580 of the donors. A further reported finding was that TCR beta sequences accurately predicted the HLA-A and HLA-B alleles for most subjects in the first cohort.

Library preparation employed the immunoSEQ multiplex PCR assay. A mixture of 60 forward primers for TCR Vbeta segments and 13 reverse primers for TCR Jbeta segments was used in the multiplex PCR. A multiplex PCR assay on genomic DNA amplified the CDR3 region of rearranged TCR beta genes. Amplified TCR beta libraries were sequenced as 87-base-pair reads on the Illumina HiSeq System. As for how the authors treated the data: Across the 500 to 700 repertoires, a later analysis counted about 81 million unique TCR beta chains, about 10 million of which were shared by at least two donors. A nearest-neighbor algorithm error-corrected the raw reads and collapsed the reads into unique sequences, merging closely related sequences to remove PCR and sequencing errors. Alignment of CDR3 sequences to IMGT reference sequences was used to assign V, D and J gene segments. For a sequence to be retained, at least a six-nucleotide match to both a V gene segment and a J gene segment was required. A rearrangement was called productive if the CDR3 had no stop codons and remained in frame with V and J, and every other rearrangement was called non-productive. Following IMGT convention, CDR3 was defined as the stretch from the second conserved V-encoded cysteine up to the conserved J-encoded phenylalanine. Sequences without an unambiguous match to a single V gene segment were excluded from the earlier analysis of several hundred of the donors. An earlier analysis of 450 to 650 of the donors called V segments functional above 56.7% productive rearrangements and segregating when the between-donor standard deviation exceeded 5%. A statistical classification framework was built to diagnose cytomegalovirus status from the catalog of TCR beta chain sequences. V and J gene assignment, in a later analysis, came from comparing TCR nucleotide sequences with IMGT/GENE-DB human TR gene sequences. A later analysis assigned CDR3 sequences and most-parsimonious VDJ recombination scenarios with the TCRdist pipeline. A later analysis defined each TCR beta chain by its CDR3 amino acid sequence plus V-gene family, and excluded reads lacking a unique V-gene family. In a later analysis, 450 to 600 highly shared, low-generation-probability nucleotide sequences were removed to address suspected cross-contamination and a sequencing artifact. In a later analysis, a clonal expansion index was calculated for each public chain from normalized within-repertoire ranks of inferred template counts. In a later analysis, generation probabilities were computed using a VDJ recombination model fitted to out-of-frame rearrangements, and the results were checked against IGoR. A later analysis scored TCR-TCR, TCR-HLA and TCR-CMV co-occurrence with hypergeometric tests, applying a repertoire-size bias correction to TCR pairs. False discovery rates were estimated in a later analysis by permuting HLA or CMV assignments 20 times. In a later analysis, co-occurring TCRs were grouped using DBSCAN, with TCRdist sequence similarity added in when clustering inside HLA-allele-positive subsets. For co-occurrence clustering, repertoires with fewer than 30,000 or more than 120,000 public chains were excluded, along with roughly five repertoires with anomalous nucleotide sharing. TCRdb mirrors the immuneACCESS table, restricted to in-frame sequences. Some clones are absent from its copies; in checked studies, under half trace to an unresolved V gene, and the reason for the others is unknown. From that table come the V and J calls and clone size; the DNA was used to work out D and trimming. Counted in this sample were roughly 110,000 clones; 75% to 85% of them appeared once. The ten largest clones represent roughly 1.5% of the sample.

On this clone: Its specific antigen is unknown. No much larger clone exists at a distance of one base, and base qualities are not known.

The germline V end is reduced by 2 bases and the J end by 6 bases; junction bases left unmatched: 6. Inclusive of the bounding cysteine and phenylalanine, the CDR3 is 16 residues long. Kept here is only the CDR3 DNA, which spans 48 bases and is read in frame from base 1. CDR1 and CDR2 (LGHNA, YNFKEQ) derive from the germline V gene. The cohort consisted of approximately 690 healthy bone marrow donors. At the time of sampling, every cohort member was nominally healthy, though immune exposures that went unrecorded were likely present. The donor was CMV seronegative and belonged to the group of 352 seronegative cohort members. Each donor provided a peripheral blood sample, and peripheral blood mononuclear cells were used for TCR beta sequencing. The Qiagen DNeasy Blood Extraction Kit was used to extract genomic DNA from the blood cell samples.

The sequence came from a man between 45 and 60 years old in good health and CMV-seronegative. The specimen sequenced was PBMCs. The sequence is built from TRBV4-2 and TRBJ1-6; TRBD1 agrees with 8 junctional bases. Here the CDR3 is given as CASSQNRGTGNSPLHF. The sequenced DNA is TGTGCCAGCAGCCAAAACCGCGGGACAGGTAATTCACCCCTCCACTTT.